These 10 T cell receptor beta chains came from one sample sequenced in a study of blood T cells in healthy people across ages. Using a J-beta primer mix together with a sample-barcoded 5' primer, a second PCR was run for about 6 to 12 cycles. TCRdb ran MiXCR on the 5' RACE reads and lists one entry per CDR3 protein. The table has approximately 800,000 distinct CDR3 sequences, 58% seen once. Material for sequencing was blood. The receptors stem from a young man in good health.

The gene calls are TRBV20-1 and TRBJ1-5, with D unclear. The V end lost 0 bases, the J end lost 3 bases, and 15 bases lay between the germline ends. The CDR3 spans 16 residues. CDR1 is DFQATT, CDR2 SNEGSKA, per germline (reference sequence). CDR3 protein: CSARDGRASLNQPQHF. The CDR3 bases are TGCAGTGCTAGAGATGGGAGGGCCTCCCTCAATCAGCCCCAGCATTTT.

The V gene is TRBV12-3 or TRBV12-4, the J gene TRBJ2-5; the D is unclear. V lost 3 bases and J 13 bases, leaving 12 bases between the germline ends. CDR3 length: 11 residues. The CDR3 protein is CASSFKNNLYF. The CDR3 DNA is TGTGCCAGCAGTTTTAAGAACAACCTGTACTTC.

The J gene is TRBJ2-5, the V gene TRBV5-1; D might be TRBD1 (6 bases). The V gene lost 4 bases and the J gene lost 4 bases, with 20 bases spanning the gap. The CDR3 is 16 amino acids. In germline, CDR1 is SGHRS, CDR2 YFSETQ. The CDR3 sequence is CASSRNAGALGETQYF. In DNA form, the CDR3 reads TGCGCCAGCAGCCGCAACGCAGGGGCGCTAGGAGAGACCCAGTACTTC.

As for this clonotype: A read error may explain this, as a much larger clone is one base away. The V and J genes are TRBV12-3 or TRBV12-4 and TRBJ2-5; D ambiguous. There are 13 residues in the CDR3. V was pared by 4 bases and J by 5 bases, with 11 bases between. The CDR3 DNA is TGTGCCAGCAGTTGCGGAGTTGAGGAGACCCAGTACTTC. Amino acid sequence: CASSCGVEETQYF.

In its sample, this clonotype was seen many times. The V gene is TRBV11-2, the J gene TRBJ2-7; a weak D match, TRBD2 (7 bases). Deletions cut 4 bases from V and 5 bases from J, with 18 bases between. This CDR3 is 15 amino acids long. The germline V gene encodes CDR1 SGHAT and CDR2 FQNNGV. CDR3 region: CASSSEGGLNNEQYF. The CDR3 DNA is TGTGCCAGCAGCTCGGAGGGGGGGTTAAACAACGAGCAGTACTTC.

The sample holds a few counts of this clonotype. CDR3 sequence (DNA): TGTGCCAGCAGCTTGCGGGAGGATTACAATGAGCAGTTCTTC. Its protein is CASSLREDYNEQFF. This chain connects TRBV7-9 to TRBJ2-1; 8 bases map to TRBD2. This CDR3 has 14 amino acids. With 3 bases clipped from V and 4 bases from J, the junction kept 2 bases outside the gene matches. Looked up from germline, CDR1 is SEHNR and CDR2 is FQNEAQ (reference sequence). The whole variable domain, filled in from reference TRBV7-9 and TRBJ2-1, reads DTGVSQNPRHKITKRGQNVTFRCDPISEHNRLYWYRQTLGQGPEFLTYFQNEAQLEKSRLLSDRFSAERPKGSFSTLEIQRTEQGDSAMYLCASSLREDYNEQFFGPGTRLTVL.

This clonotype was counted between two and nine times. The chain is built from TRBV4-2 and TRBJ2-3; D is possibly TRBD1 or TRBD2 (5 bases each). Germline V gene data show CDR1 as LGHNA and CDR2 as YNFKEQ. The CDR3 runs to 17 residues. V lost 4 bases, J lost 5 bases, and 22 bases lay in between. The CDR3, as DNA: TGTGCCAGCAGCCTGAGGGGCCACTTGGGAGCCGGAGATACGCAGTATTTT. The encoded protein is CASSLRGHLGAGDTQYF.

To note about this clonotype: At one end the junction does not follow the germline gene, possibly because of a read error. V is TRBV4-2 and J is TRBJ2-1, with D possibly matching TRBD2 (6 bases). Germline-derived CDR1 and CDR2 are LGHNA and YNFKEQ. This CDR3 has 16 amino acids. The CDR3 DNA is TGTGCCAGCAGCCAAGAGCGGGATGGTCGCTACAATGAGGAGTTCTTC. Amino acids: CASSQERDGRYNEEFF.

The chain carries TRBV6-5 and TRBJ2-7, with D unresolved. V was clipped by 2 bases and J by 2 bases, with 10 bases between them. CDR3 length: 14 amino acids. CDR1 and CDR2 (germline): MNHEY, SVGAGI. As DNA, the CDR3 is TGTGCCAGCAGTTACGATGGGCACACCTACGAGCAGTACTTC. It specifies CASSYDGHTYEQYF.

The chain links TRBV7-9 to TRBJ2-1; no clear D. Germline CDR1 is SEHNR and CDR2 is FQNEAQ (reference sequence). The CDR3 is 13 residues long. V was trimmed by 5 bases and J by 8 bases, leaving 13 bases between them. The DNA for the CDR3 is TGTGCCAGCAGCCGATCAAGATCCCATGAGCAGTTCTTC. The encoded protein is CASSRSRSHEQFF.